The 8 T cell receptor gamma chains reported below all come from one sample, sequenced in a study of γδ T cells in repeated Plasmodium falciparum infection. TCRdb re-called clones from the multiplex PCR reads via CATT. The table includes about 5,000 gamma-chain clones, under 4% detected once. Bulk repertoires came from Vgamma9/Vdelta2+ or Vdelta2-negative gammadelta T cells flow-sorted from PBMC. Sequencing was done on a sample of gamma-delta T cells from blood. All receptors derive from a pool of human donors (malaria-infected and uninfected, not separated).

This clone came up a few times. TCRdb shows a much larger clone's protein in place of this DNA's translation, and the two differ at residue 7, likely through a read error; the protein shown is translated from the DNA. The chain uses TRGV9 and TRGJP. The ends lost 0 bases at V and 4 bases at J; junction bases unmatched: 9. The length of the CDR3 is 19 residues. Germline lookup yields CDR1 GITISATS and CDR2 ISYDGTV (reference sequence). The CDR3 sequence is CALWEVNPTQELGKKIKVF. Here the CDR3 DNA reads TGTGCCTTGTGGGAGGTGAACCCGACTCAAGAGTTGGGCAAAAAAATCAAGGTATTT.

This clone was recorded a few times. The amino acid sequence in TCRdb belongs to a much larger clone and departs from this DNA's translation at residue 8, likely a sequencing read error; the sequence shown is translated from the DNA. The V gene is TRGV9, the J gene TRGJP. TCRdb supplies no J gene; here it was assigned by aligning the nucleotide sequence to germline. CDR1 is GITISATS, CDR2 ISYDGTV, per germline (reference sequence). The CDR3 consists of 16 residues. Trimming took 3 bases from V and 9 from J; bases not matched to a gene: 8. CDR3 loop: CALWEYKALGKKIKVF. In DNA, the CDR3 is TGTGCCTTGTGGGAGTATAAAGCGTTGGGCAAAAAAATCAAGGTATTT.

This clone was seen at least ten times. The protein TCRdb lists belongs to a much larger clone and differs from this DNA's translation at residue 11, which points to a read error; the protein shown is made from the DNA. J is TRGJ1 or TRGJ2 and V is TRGV3. With 0 bases clipped from V and 0 bases from J, the junction kept 26 bases outside the gene matches. CDR3 length equals 22 residues. Germline V gives CDR1 VTNTFY, CDR2 YDVSTARD (reference sequence). The CDR3 sequence: CATWDRRLVRMPTISNYYKKLF. CDR3 nucleotides: TGTGCCACCTGGGACAGGCGTTTAGTAAGGATGCCCACCATATCGAATTATTATAAGAAACTCTTT.

This clone was picked up a small number of times. The protein that TCRdb holds for this DNA derives from a much larger clone and differs from the translated DNA at residue 3, which likely indicates a read error; the protein shown here is translated from the DNA. This chain joins TRGV9 and TRGJP. Since TCRdb gives no J gene, matching the DNA to germline was used here to assign it. The V gene's germline CDR1 is GITISATS and CDR2 ISYDGTV (reference sequence). The CDR3 sequence is 17 residues long. As DNA, the CDR3 is TGTGCCTCGTGGGATCAGGGAGAAGGGTTGGGCAAAAAAATCAAGGTATTT. Protein product: CASWDQGEGLGKKIKVF.

A note on this clone: A much larger clone lies a single base off, so this may be a read error. This chain links TRGV2 with TRGJ1 or TRGJ2. The CDR3 spans 13 residues. Looked up from germline, CDR1 is EGSNGY and CDR2 is YDSYNSKV. CDR3 coding DNA: TGTGCCACCTGGGATCCTCCTTATTATAAGAAGCTCTTT. Translation gives CATWDPPYYKKLF.

Note on this clone: TCRdb has a much larger clone's protein, which differs at residue 12 from the translation of this DNA, likely because of a read error; what is shown is the protein translated from the DNA. The V and J genes are TRGV4 and TRGJP1. TCRdb records no J gene; here it was assigned by comparing the DNA to germline. Per germline, CDR1 EGSTGY and CDR2 YDSYTSSV. The CDR3 loop spans 16 amino acids. The CDR3 nucleotides read TGTGCCACCTGGGATGGGTTCCATCACACTGGTTGTTTCAAGATATTT. Amino acid sequence: CATWDGFHHTGCFKIF.

This clone was detected many times. The amino acid sequence in TCRdb belongs to a much larger clone and departs from this DNA's translation at residue 11, likely a sequencing read error; the sequence shown is translated from the DNA. This chain connects TRGV9 to TRGJP. Since TCRdb gives no J gene, matching the DNA to germline was used here to assign it. CDR3 size: 17 residues. CDR1 is GITISATS and CDR2 is ISYDGTV in the germline V gene (reference sequence). The CDR3 sequence is CALWEPLQELDKKIKVF. The CDR3 DNA reads as TGTGCCTTGTGGGAGCCTTTGCAAGAGTTGGACAAAAAAATCAAGGTATTT.

The table lists this clone with many counts. The rearrangement links TRGV9 to TRGJP. No J gene is reported in TCRdb; it was inferred here by comparing the DNA with germline. Germline V lookup: CDR1 GITISATS, CDR2 ISYDGTV (reference sequence). The CDR3 sequence is 20 residues long. V trimming: 2 bases; J trimming: 6 bases; junction bases outside the gene matches: 16. The CDR3 reads CALWEAPDRRIELGKKIKVF. CDR3 DNA sequence: TGTGCCTTGTGGGAGGCACCGGACCGGCGAATAGAGTTGGGCAAAAAAATCAAGGTATTT.